The text below deals with one TCR beta chain. This sample stems from a study of blood T cell repertoires in COVID-19. Overall study: PBMCs, B-cell-depleted T cells, or T cells provided the cDNA or gDNA that made up the material.

Assay used: immunoSEQ multiplex PCR; TCRdb lists only in-frame clones, some missing. Counted here are fewer than 300,000 clones, roughly 84% occurring once; the ten biggest clones make up 15% to 17%. CDR1 and CDR2 (germline): SNHLY, FYNNEI. CDR3 length equals 16 residues. V shed 3 bases and J 4 bases; nucleotides not matched to a gene: 7. This chain connects TRBV2 to TRBJ1-5; 9 bases fit TRBD1. Material: peripheral blood. The TCR originated in a person aged 65 to 79 with COVID-19, enrolled during active disease. CDR3 protein: CASSDFRGTGNQPQHF. The CDR3 coding sequence is TGTGCCAGCAGTGATTTTAGAGGGACAGGGAATCAGCCCCAGCATTTT.